Listed below are T cell receptor beta chains from one sample, sequenced in a study of lymphopenia after photon versus proton radiotherapy. Libraries were prepared by immunoSEQ multiplex PCR; TCRdb keeps only in-frame clonotypes and omits some of them. Among more than 45,000 clones listed, roughly 83% were seen once. The sample was peripheral blood, taken from a patient treated with proton-based radiotherapy. The receptors come from a man in his sixties with pancreatic cancer. The CDR3 runs from the conserved cysteine through the conserved F or W. D genes are given only for firm matches. Size tells how often a clone was seen (once, few, many) or the class of an expanded clone, and some rows leave it out.

>-|19|TRBJ2-3|-|TRBV6-1
TGTGCCAGCAGTGAAAGATTGAGTCGCAGGGCCGTTAGCACAGATACGCAGTATTTT
CASSERLSRRAVSTDTQYF
>-|13|TRBJ2-7|-|TRBV2
TGTGCCAGCAGTCCAGGACGGCGGTTGGAGCAGTACTTC
CASSPGRRLEQYF
>few|17|TRBJ2-1|TRBD2|TRBV27
TGTGCCAGCAGCTCACAAGCGGGAGGGCCTGGGGTGACTGAGCAGTTCTTC
CASSSQAGGPGVTEQFF
>-|11|TRBJ2-7|-|TRBV9
TGTGCCAGCAAGGGTACCTACGAGCAGTACTTC
CASKGTYEQYF
>-|18|TRBJ1-1|-|TRBV5-8
TGTGCCAGCAGCTTGGGTCCAGGAAAATATGAACTTGGCACTGAAGCTTTCTTT
CASSLGPGKYELGTEAFF
>-|18|TRBJ2-2|TRBD2|TRBV5-8
TGTGCCAGCAGCCGGACTAGCGGGAGGTCGGCGCACACCGGGGAGCTGTTTTTT
CASSRTSGRSAHTGELFF
>-|16|TRBJ1-4|TRBD1|TRBV9
TGTGCCAGCAGCGTAGCTGAGGGACAGGGGTCTGAAAAACTGTTTTTT
CASSVAEGQGSEKLFF
>-|15|TRBJ2-7|-|TRBV7-2
TGTGCCAGCAGCTTAAGACCCAAACAGGAGTACGAGCAGTACTTC
CASSLRPKQEYEQYF
>-|15|TRBJ2-1|TRBD1|TRBV29-1
TGCAGCGTTGATCAACTAGGGGGCCGCTACAATGAGCAGTTCTTC
CSVDQLGGRYNEQFF
>-|15|TRBJ2-7|TRBD1|TRBV13
TGTGCCAGCAGCCGGGGGACAGGAGGCTCCTACGAGCAGTACTTC
CASSRGTGGSYEQYF
>-|15|TRBJ1-1|-|TRBV11-3
TGTGCCAGCAGTCCCGGGACGGCTATGAACACTGAAGCTTTCTTT
CASSPGTAMNTEAFF
>-|13|TRBJ2-1|TRBD1|TRBV11-2
TGTGCCAGCGGACAGGGCAAAAACAATGAGCAGTTCTTC
CASGQGKNNEQFF
>few|14|TRBJ1-5|-|TRBV28
TGTGCCAGCAGTTTGCGGTTTGCCAATCAGCCCCAGCATTTT
CASSLRFANQPQHF
>-|16|TRBJ2-2|TRBD1|TRBV27
TGTGCCAGCAGTAAACAGGGACAGAGAAACACCGGGGAGCTGTTTTTT
CASSKQGQRNTGELFF
>-|13|TRBJ2-7|TRBD1|TRBV7-9
TGTGCCAGCAGCGGCAGGGGGCCAGGCGAGCAGTACTTC
CASSGRGPGEQYF
>-|13|TRBJ2-3|-|TRBV5-4
TGTGCCAGCAGCTTAAACGAACAGGATACGCAGTATTTT
CASSLNEQDTQYF
>-|16|TRBJ2-7|TRBD1|TRBV6-6
TGTGCCAGCAATCAAAGGGGACAGGGAAGCTCCTACGAGCAGTACTTC
CASNQRGQGSSYEQYF
>-|12|TRBJ2-2|-|TRBV6-6
TGTGCCAGCAGGGACAGAACCGGGGAGCTGTTTTTT
CASRDRTGELFF
>-|17|TRBJ2-5|-|TRBV2
TGTGCCAGCAGTGTATGGTTAGCAGGGCCAAACCAAGAGACCCAGTACTTC
CASSVWLAGPNQETQYF
>-|13|TRBJ2-2|TRBD2|TRBV7-2
TGTGCCAGCAGCTCAGGACTAGCCGGGGAGCTGTTTTTT
CASSSGLAGELFF
>-|14|TRBJ2-1|-|TRBV4-2
TGTGCCAGCAGCCTTCCCAACCTTGATCGTGAGCAGTTCTTC
CASSLPNLDREQFF
>-|16|TRBJ2-7|TRBD2|TRBV14
TGTGCCAGCAGCCTCGGACTAGCGGGGGCCTCCTACGAGCAGTACTTC
CASSLGLAGASYEQYF
>-|17|TRBJ2-2|TRBD2|TRBV7-6
TGTGCCAGCAGCCTCAATCTAGCGGGAGAGATTCCCGGGGAGCTGTTTTTT
CASSLNLAGEIPGELFF